This T cell receptor (beta chain) was recorded in a study of lymphopenia after photon versus proton radiotherapy. Study findings and constraints: Post-nadir TCR diversity decline inversely tracked overall survival among those who died. Relative stability marked proton patients; photon patients lost diversity and naive cells. After the lymphocyte nadir, photon-treated repertoires showed oligoclonal expansion, especially of CD8+ Temra cells. Only patients who died were analyzed for survival; proton advantage is unproven.

With regard to this clone: Its specificity is not known.

Generated by immunoSEQ multiplex PCR, the TCRdb table keeps only in-frame clones and is missing some. The sample includes 42,000 or so clones, around 83% seen only once; the top ten take 24%. Material: peripheral blood, obtained from a patient treated with proton-based radiotherapy. The source of this sequence is a woman between 65 and 79 years old with pancreatic cancer.

This CDR3 reads CASSHLLLGGELNIQYF. The CDR3 nucleotides are TGTGCCAGCAGCCACTTACTCTTGGGCGGGGAACTAAACATTCAGTACTTC. The V and J genes are TRBV13 and TRBJ2-4; a possible D gene is TRBD2 (6 bases). Looked up from germline, CDR1 is PRHDT and CDR2 is FYEKMQ (reference sequence). The V and J ends lost 5 bases and 6 bases respectively, with 23 bases between them. The length of the CDR3 is 17 residues.